This T cell receptor beta chain was observed in a study of blood T cell repertoires in COVID-19. During active infection, Seattle patients enrolled and were then monitored through disease. The trim removed 6 bases at V and 7 bases at J, leaving 7 bases unmatched. The CDR3 loop spans 15 amino acids. The germline gives CDR1 MNHNY, CDR2 SVGAGI (reference sequence). Sequenced by immunoSEQ multiplex PCR; TCRdb stores in-frame clones only, minus some. The repertoire holds some 300,000 clones, with approximately 86% as singletons. The sequence was collected from a woman in her 70s with COVID-19, enrolled during active disease. The chain employs TRBV6-6 and TRBJ2-1, with TRBD2 matching over 12 bases. Sequencing was performed on peripheral blood. CDR3: CASSLAGGPRNEQFF. In DNA, the CDR3 is TGTGCCAGCAGCCTAGCGGGGGGGCCGAGGAATGAGCAGTTCTTC.